This T cell receptor beta chain emerged from a study of response to subunit inactivated influenza vaccine (dated by TCRdb to the late 2010s). For the wider study: To follow how T cells responded to a trivalent subunit inactivated influenza vaccine, the researchers relied on deep quantitative profiling of the T cell receptor repertoire. Here is what the overall study found, with its caveats: The authors proposed that each seasonal influenza vaccination may bring in only a limited number of new T cells.

On this clonotype: The clone's antigen remains unknown. No base-level quality is on record; no much larger clone is a single base apart.

Receptor amplification or capture employed RT-PCR. The listed sequencing device is Illumina HiSeq 2500. The raw public reads went through TCRdb reprocessing: fastp at Q25, MiXCR clone calling, in-frame beta chains kept. All rows with the same CDR3 protein become a single entry with the most common DNA and genes. This sample comprises just under 550,000 distinct CDR3 sequences, roughly 25% of them detected only once. 2.5% to 3.5% of the sample lies in the top ten. The data were also submitted as part of a second study, on T cells expressing NK-cell markers. As the second study states: 5'RACE template switching, by which a universal primer site and unique molecular identifiers were added, was used to make TCR beta cDNA libraries. Three sorted T-cell subsets (CD3+CD56+NKG2C+, CD3+CD56+NKG2C- and CD3+CD56-NKG2C+) from roughly eight donors had their TCR beta-chain repertoires profiled. Among the eight sequenced donors, only one was HCMV-seronegative, while the other seven were HCMV-seropositive. To restrict sorting to alphabetaTCR-expressing T cells, an anti-gammadeltaTCR antibody was added in several experiments. In more than 5 donors, the dominant CD3+CD56+NKG2C+ clonotypes ranked among the top 10 CD8+ clonotypes, making up about 1.0-8% of CD8+ T cells. Those dominant clonotypes were again the most abundant among CD3+CD56-NKG2C+ cells in four donors, at roughly 25-60.1%. Whether the expanded NKG2C-expressing T cell clones were specific for HCMV antigens was left unclear. The study sequenced eight donors, all healthy volunteers chosen at random: three men and five women. A commercial ELISA kit detecting HCMV-specific IgG in serum was used to determine HCMV serostatus. Ficoll density gradient centrifugation was used to isolate peripheral blood mononuclear cells from blood. Using Miltenyi isolation kits, CD4+ and CD8+ T cells were isolated from PBMC through magnetic immunoseparation. cDNA synthesis was primed from the TCR beta constant segment and was followed by two successive PCR amplification steps. Illumina HiSeq 2000/2500, MiSeq or NextSeq was used to sequence libraries as 2 x 150 bp reads. Reads were demultiplexed and grouped by UMI with MIGEC, and clonotypes were assembled and quantified with MiTCR. Only TCR cDNA sequences supported by at least two reads were kept to exclude erroneous sequences. The tcR package was used for downstream repertoire analysis, and clonotypes were matched between fractions using CDR3 nucleotide sequence together with V segment. Antigen specificity was annotated against VDJdb with VDJmatch, allowing one amino acid substitution in CDR3.

Sequences were derived from CD4+ T cells sorted from PBMCs, sampled 11 to 12 days after vaccination. This receptor was identified in a man aged 45-65 years who received an inactivated influenza vaccine. Donor details come from another sample of the same person, matched by shared clones.

CDR3 reads: CSAPSGGVGTDTQYF. The DNA reads TGCAGTGCCCCCTCGGGGGGAGTGGGCACAGATACGCAGTATTTT. The V gene is TRBV20-1 and the J gene is TRBJ2-3; 7 bases in the middle match TRBD2. Via the germline V gene (reference sequence), CDR1 is DFQATT and CDR2 SNEGSKA. Compared with germline, V lacks 6 bases and J lacks 1 base; bases without a gene match: 10. Including the terminal cysteine and phenylalanine, the CDR3 comprises 15 residues. CDR3 DNA is the only sequence kept; it has 45 bases, read in frame from the first base.